This T cell receptor (beta chain) appears in the sequencing data of a study of cytomegalovirus exposure and HLA in healthy donors. Study results and limitations: In presence/absence analyses, roughly uniform sequencing depth across donors was assumed.

Remarks on this clone: The antigen is undetermined.

Trimming cost V 6 bases and J 2 bases, with 13 bases left between them. From germline, CDR1 is LNHDA and CDR2 SQIVND (reference sequence). The CDR3 has 14 residues. In the PCR, 60 Vbeta and 13 Jbeta primers were used. Measured with immunoSEQ multiplex PCR; TCRdb has only the in-frame clones, and not every one. The table shows about 120,000 clones, with around 81% occurring only once. The TCR originated in a woman aged 25 to 39 in good health and CMV-seronegative. The chain couples TRBV19 to TRBJ1-2; no reliable D call. The specimen sequenced was PBMCs. CDR3 DNA: TGTGCCAGTAGACCCCTTGACAAGAACTATGGCTACACCTTC. This translates into CASRPLDKNYGYTF.